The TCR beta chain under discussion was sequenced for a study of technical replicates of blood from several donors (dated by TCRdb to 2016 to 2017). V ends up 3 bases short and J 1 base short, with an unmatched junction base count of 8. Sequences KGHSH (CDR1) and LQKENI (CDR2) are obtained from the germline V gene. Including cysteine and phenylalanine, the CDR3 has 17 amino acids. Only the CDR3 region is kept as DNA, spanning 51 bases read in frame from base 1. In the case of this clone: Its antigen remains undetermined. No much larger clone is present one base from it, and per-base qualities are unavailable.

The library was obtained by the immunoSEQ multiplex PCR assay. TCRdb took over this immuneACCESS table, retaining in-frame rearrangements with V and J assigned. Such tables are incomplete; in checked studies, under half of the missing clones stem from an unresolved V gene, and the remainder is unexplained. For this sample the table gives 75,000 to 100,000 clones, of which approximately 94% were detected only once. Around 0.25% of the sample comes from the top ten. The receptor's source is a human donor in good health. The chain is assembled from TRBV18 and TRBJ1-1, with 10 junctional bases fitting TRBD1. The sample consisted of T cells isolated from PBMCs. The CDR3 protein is CASSPRDRGVGNTEAFF. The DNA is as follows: TGTGCCAGCTCACCCCGGGACAGGGGAGTAGGGAACACTGAAGCTTTCTTT.